This T cell receptor (beta chain) was identified in a study of T-cell reconstitution after alpha-beta-depleted transplantation in children. In this sample, this clonotype turned up a few times. Preparation of the TCRbeta library used unique molecular identifiers. MiXCR was run by TCRdb on the PCR reads, yielding one entry per CDR3 protein. The sample holds some 400,000 distinct CDR3 sequences, roughly 20% seen once. This CDR3 contains 14 residues. Germline-derived CDR1 and CDR2 are LNHDA and SQIVND (reference sequence). The ends were cut back, 3 bases at V and 4 bases at J, with 9 bases in the middle.

The receptor was isolated from a human donor who donated a stem cell graft to a child with acute myeloid leukemia. Material: PBMCs from the stem cell graft donor, obtained from the stem cell graft. This chain uses TRBV19 with TRBJ2-2; D is unresolved. This CDR3 reads CASSIWSLTGELFF. The CDR3 DNA reads as TGTGCCAGTAGTATTTGGTCCCTCACCGGGGAGCTGTTTTTT.